This T cell receptor (beta chain) emerged from a study of T cells in women clearing cervical HPV infection. Produced via immunoSEQ multiplex PCR; TCRdb's table is partial and in-frame only. The sample table includes tens of thousands of clones. This CDR3 comprises 14 residues. Germline CDR1 reads DFQATT; CDR2 reads SNEGSKA (reference sequence). With 6 bases clipped from V and 0 bases from J, the junction kept 5 bases outside the gene matches. As for this clone: The CDR3 end falls 3 residues outside the read, so it is completed with the germline J gene.

The clonotype originates from a woman aged 18-70 years with a cervical HPV16 infection that either progressed to CIN3+ or cleared (not recorded which). V usage is TRBV20-1 and J usage is TRBJ2-1; 7 bases match TRBD2. The sequenced sample consisted of blood buffy coat. CDR3 in amino acids: CSAVRTSSYNEQFF. The sequenced CDR3 bases are TGCAGTGCCGTCCGGACTAGCTCCTACAATGAG.